What follows are 15 T cell receptor beta chains derived from one specimen sequenced in a study of blood T cell repertoires in COVID-19. Generated by immunoSEQ multiplex PCR, the TCRdb table keeps only in-frame clones and is missing some. The sample yields approximately 84,000 clones, around 78% seen once. The specimen sequenced was peripheral blood. These receptors all come from a human donor in a cohort sampled during active COVID-19.

The CDR3 coding sequence is TGTGCCAGCAGCCAAGATATAACAGCTAACTATGGCTACACCTTC. As protein: CASSQDITANYGYTF. This sequence joins TRBV4-2 and TRBJ1-2, with unresolved D. V was clipped by 0 bases and J by 0 bases, with 8 bases between them. Germline-derived CDR1 and CDR2 are LGHNA and YNFKEQ. This CDR3 has 15 amino acids.

The chain links TRBV5-1 to TRBJ2-7; no clear D. Germline loops: CDR1 SGHRS, CDR2 YFSETQ. Trimming pared 4 bases from V and 3 bases from J, leaving 14 bases between. The CDR3 has 14 amino acids. The chain's CDR3 is CASSRSAQYYEQYF. CDR3 nucleotide sequence: TGCGCCAGCAGCCGATCCGCCCAGTACTACGAGCAGTACTTC.

This sequence joins TRBV7-9 and TRBJ2-7, with D possibly TRBD2 on 6 matching bases. Trimming shortened V by 0 bases and J by 4 bases, and 10 bases separated the two germline ends. Looked up from germline, CDR1 is SEHNR and CDR2 is FQNEAQ (reference sequence). This CDR3 is 14 amino acids long. The CDR3 protein is CASSLALSGYEQYF. The CDR3 nucleotides are TGTGCCAGCAGCTTAGCGCTCAGCGGGTACGAGCAGTACTTC.

The J gene is TRBJ1-4, the V gene TRBV28, with unresolved D. The CDR3 contains 12 residues. Trimming pared 4 bases from V and 8 bases from J, leaving 8 bases between. The germline CDR1 and CDR2 sequences are MDHEN and SYDVKM. The CDR3 bases are TGTGCCAGCAGTTATTTAGTGGAAAAACTGTTTTTT. Amino acids: CASSYLVEKLFF.

This clone has a handful of counts. The gene calls are TRBV5-1 and TRBJ1-6, with 10 positions matching TRBD1. Germline V gives CDR1 SGHRS, CDR2 YFSETQ. The CDR3 runs to 16 residues. Losses at the gene ends were 4 bases for V and 6 bases for J; bases not matched to a gene: 7. The CDR3 reads CASSDRDRGVNSPLHF. The CDR3 nucleotides are TGCGCCAGCAGCGACCGGGACAGGGGAGTTAATTCACCCCTCCACTTT.

A single count supports this clone. The chain joins TRBV28 to TRBJ2-2; weak D call: TRBD1 (6 bases). Per the germline V gene, CDR1 is MDHEN and CDR2 is SYDVKM. The ends were cut back, 5 bases at V and 13 bases at J, with 17 bases in the middle. The CDR3 is 13 residues long. The CDR3 DNA reads as TGTGCCAGCAGTCCTCCCAGGGGCCTTGGGCTGTTTTTT. Translation gives CASSPPRGLGLFF.

The V call is TRBV5-1, the J call TRBJ1-2; 10 bases line up with TRBD1. The V gene end was trimmed by 2 bases and the J gene end by 4 bases; junction bases not matched to a gene: 5. Germline V gives CDR1 SGHRS, CDR2 YFSETQ. This CDR3 comprises 15 residues. The CDR3 bases are TGCGCCAGCAGCTTAATTTGGACAGGGGGCTATGGCTACACCTTC. Translated: CASSLIWTGGYGYTF.

This chain connects TRBV9 to TRBJ2-1; maybe TRBD2 (6 bases). This CDR3 has 14 amino acids. Trimming cost V 3 bases and J 10 bases, with 17 bases left between them. Germline values: CDR1 SGDLS, CDR2 YYNGEE. The CDR3 bases are TGTGCCAGCAGCGCCAACAATATAGCGGTAGAGCAGTTCTTC. Amino acids: CASSANNIAVEQFF. The variable domain in full, with the rest retrieved from reference TRBV9 and TRBJ2-1, is DSGVTQTPKHLITATGQRVTLRCSPRSGDLSVYWYQQSLDQGLQFLIQYYNGEERAKGNILERFSAQQFPDLHSELNLSSLELGDSALYFCASSANNIAVEQFFGPGTRLTVL.

The chain employs TRBV11-1 and TRBJ2-5; D is unresolved. Trimming stripped 8 bases from V and 1 base from J, with 11 bases between. Germline CDR1 reads SGHAT; CDR2 reads FQDESV (reference sequence). There are 13 residues in the CDR3. CDR3 protein: CASRRRIQETQYF. In DNA, the CDR3 is TGTGCCAGCCGAAGGAGAATCCAAGAGACCCAGTACTTC.

This chain uses TRBV7-3 with TRBJ2-7, with D possibly being TRBD1 (6 bases). Trimming removed 6 bases at V and 0 bases at J, with 24 bases between. There are 18 residues in the CDR3. Germline values: CDR1 SGHTA, CDR2 FQGTGA. The CDR3 sequence: CASRKELWGLRSSYEQYF. DNA for the CDR3: TGTGCCAGCAGGAAGGAACTCTGGGGGCTGAGGAGCTCCTACGAGCAGTACTTC.

Only a few counts were recorded for this clone. The CDR3 is CASSQGGGGGNEQFF. As DNA, the CDR3 is TGTGCCAGCAGCCAAGGGGGCGGTGGTGGCAATGAGCAGTTCTTC. The rearrangement joins TRBV3-1 (or the pseudogene TRBV3-2) to TRBJ2-1; D is perhaps TRBD1 (5 bases). The CDR3 consists of 15 residues. Looked up from germline, CDR1 is LGHDT and CDR2 is YNNKEL (reference sequence). V gave up 1 base and J gave up 6 bases, with 13 bases separating them.

This sequence joins TRBV11-1 and TRBJ2-2, with D possibly TRBD1 on 5 matching bases. V was pared by 5 bases and J by 5 bases, with 18 bases between. Germline V lookup: CDR1 SGHAT, CDR2 FQDESV (reference sequence). CDR3 length: 16 amino acids. In nucleotides, the CDR3 is TGTGCCAGCAGCGGATCGCCCAGGGCTGTTACCGGGGAGCTGTTTTTT. Amino acids: CASSGSPRAVTGELFF.

V gene TRBV2 combines with J gene TRBJ2-3; tentative D call: TRBD2 (5 bases). V was clipped by 4 bases and J by 4 bases, with 12 bases between them. Germline V CDR1 and CDR2: SNHLY, FYNNEI. The CDR3 length is 14 residues. CDR3 sequence: CASSGASRPDTQYF. In DNA form, the CDR3 reads TGTGCCAGCAGTGGTGCTAGCAGGCCAGATACGCAGTATTTT.

This chain links TRBV18 with TRBJ2-7, with TRBD2 identical over 7 bases. J gave up 3 bases and V 0 bases, and 8 bases lay outside the gene matches. The CDR3 runs to 16 residues. Germline CDR1 and CDR2: KGHSH and LQKENI. DNA for the CDR3: TGTGCCAGCTCACCACCCTCTTCAGCGGGGTACTACGAGCAGTACTTC. Encoded protein: CASSPPSSAGYYEQYF.

This sequence joins TRBV11-2 and TRBJ2-2, with D hard to call. Per the germline V gene, CDR1 is SGHAT and CDR2 is FQNNGV. This CDR3 comprises 13 residues. Deletions cut 1 base from V and 5 bases from J, with 5 bases between. As DNA, the CDR3 is TGTGCCAGCAGCTTAGTCGGGACCGGGGAGCTGTTTTTT. Protein sequence: CASSLVGTGELFF.